This is a list of T cell receptor beta chains from one sample in a study of T-cell reconstitution after alpha-beta-depleted transplantation in children. TCRdb ran MiXCR on the PCR reads and lists one entry per CDR3 protein. The sample contains about 830,000 distinct CDR3 sequences, roughly 16% of which appear only once. The material was PBMCs, mostly from graft donor cells, obtained 360 days after TCRalphabeta/CD19-depleted stem cell transplant. The receptors come from a male patient aged 5 to 17 who had a stem cell transplant for acute lymphoblastic leukemia, so the T cells may come from the graft donor. The CDR3 runs from the conserved cysteine through the conserved F or W. A D gene is named only where the DNA matches it firmly. Only some rows state a clone size, as once, few, many or a class for expanded clones.

J | V | D | size | CDR3 | DNA
TRBJ2-3 | TRBV10-3 | NA | few | CAISESKDIDTQYF | TGTGCCATCAGTGAGTCGAAAGACATAGATACGCAGTATTTT
TRBJ2-2 | TRBV2 | NA | few | CASSEVPSPSLTYTGELFF | TGTGCCAGCAGTGAAGTGCCTAGCCCGAGCCTCACTTACACCGGGGAGCTGTTTTTT
TRBJ2-3 | TRBV4-2 | NA | NA | CASSQESLALAADTQYF | TGTGCCAGCAGCCAAGAGAGTTTAGCCCTCGCCGCAGATACGCAGTATTTT
TRBJ1-2 | TRBV29-1 | NA | NA | CSVEGIRGYTF | TGCAGCGTTGAGGGAATTCGGGGCTACACCTTC
TRBJ1-4 | TRBV19 | NA | NA | CASRPPSATNEKLFF | TGTGCCAGTAGACCTCCAAGCGCAACTAATGAAAAACTGTTTTTT
TRBJ2-7 | TRBV18 | TRBD1 | few | CASSPQSDRGAYEQYF | TGTGCCAGCTCACCTCAATCGGACAGGGGGGCCTACGAGCAGTACTTC
TRBJ2-7 | TRBV4-1 | TRBD2 | few | CASSPSSGLAVLEQYF | TGCGCCAGCAGCCCATCCTCGGGACTAGCGGTTCTGGAGCAGTACTTC
TRBJ2-7 | TRBV7-9 | NA | NA | CASSPTPGGQYF | TGTGCCAGCAGCCCAACCCCGGGCGGGCAGTACTTC
TRBJ2-1 | TRBV18 | TRBD2 | few | CASSPPRTSGLSSYNEQFF | TGTGCCAGCTCACCACCGAGGACTAGCGGGCTGAGCTCCTACAATGAGCAGTTCTTC
TRBJ2-2 | TRBV29-1 | NA | many | CSVVLNTGELFF | TGCAGCGTTGTCCTGAACACCGGGGAGCTGTTTTTT
TRBJ2-7 | TRBV7-8 | NA | many | CASSIGELSYEQYF | TGTGCCAGCAGCATTGGCGAACTCTCCTACGAGCAGTACTTC
TRBJ2-7 | TRBV5-1 | NA | NA | CASSLELVYEQYF | TGCGCCAGCAGCTTGGAACTAGTCTACGAGCAGTACTTC
TRBJ2-1 | TRBV20-1 | NA | few | CSARVSFEGYGYNEQFF | TGCAGTGCTAGAGTGTCGTTCGAGGGGTACGGCTACAATGAGCAGTTCTTC
TRBJ2-7 | TRBV11-2 | TRBD1 | few | CASSALDRVPYEQYF | TGTGCCAGCAGCGCTCTCGACAGGGTACCCTACGAGCAGTACTTC
TRBJ2-7 | TRBV13 | TRBD2 | NA | CASSSQLTSDIFREQYF | TGTGCCAGCAGCTCCCAGCTAACTAGCGACATATTTCGCGAGCAGTACTTC
TRBJ1-3 | TRBV7-3 | NA | NA | CASSAGHAGNTIYF | TGTGCCAGCAGCGCGGGACACGCCGGAAACACCATATATTTT
TRBJ2-5 | TRBV3-1 | TRBD2 | few | CASSQGLAGGGRVTQYF | TGTGCCAGCAGCCAAGGACTAGCGGGAGGAGGGAGGGTGACCCAGTACTTC
TRBJ1-6 | TRBV29-1 | NA | many | CSVEERGGSPLHF | TGCAGCGTTGAGGAAAGGGGTGGCTCACCCCTCCACTTT